Included here is one TCR beta chain sequence, with context. What antigen it recognizes has not been identified. No base quality information exists; no much larger clone differs at one position. Taken from the germline V gene (reference sequence), the CDR1 and CDR2 loops are GTSNPN and SVGIG. Spanning cysteine to phenylalanine, the CDR3 consists of 13 amino acids. The only DNA kept is the CDR3, 39 bases in frame from the first base. V ends up 0 bases short and J 6 bases short, with an unmatched junction base count of 5. The entry originates in a study of control samples from healthy donors and cancer patients (dated by TCRdb to 2018 to 2021). The library was prepared using the immunoSEQ multiplex PCR assay. Held by TCRdb, this immuneACCESS table contains in-frame sequences only and omits some clones. Under half of the omission traces to an unresolved V gene where checked; the cause of the rest is unknown. Within this sample are 130,000 to 150,000 clones, with roughly 90% of them counted one time only. Approximately 11% of the sample comes from the top ten.

Sequences were obtained from blood. The rearrangement joined TRBV30 to TRBJ2-7, with 7 junctional bases fitting TRBD2. The source of this sequence is a man between 25 and 39 years old in good health. The CDR3 protein sequence reads: CAWSVRGSSEQYF. The DNA is TGTGCCTGGAGTGTACGCGGGAGTTCCGAGCAGTACTTC.